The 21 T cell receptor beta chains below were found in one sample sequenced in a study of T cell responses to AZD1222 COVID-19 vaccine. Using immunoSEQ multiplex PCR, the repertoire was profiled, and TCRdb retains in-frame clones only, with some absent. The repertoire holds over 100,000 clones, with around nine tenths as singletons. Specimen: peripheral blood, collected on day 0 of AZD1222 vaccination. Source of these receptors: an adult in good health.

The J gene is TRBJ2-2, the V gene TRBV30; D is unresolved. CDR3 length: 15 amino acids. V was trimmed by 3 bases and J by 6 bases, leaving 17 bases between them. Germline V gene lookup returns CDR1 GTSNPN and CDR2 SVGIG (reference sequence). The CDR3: CAWRLTSRLAGELFF. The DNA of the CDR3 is TGTGCCTGGAGACTCACATCAAGGTTGGCCGGGGAGCTGTTTTTT. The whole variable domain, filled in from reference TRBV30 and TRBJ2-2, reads SQTIHQWPATLVQPVGSPLSLECTVEGTSNPNLYWYRQAAGRGLQLLFYSVGIGQISSEVPQNLSASRPQDRQFILSSKKLLLSDSGFYLCAWRLTSRLAGELFFGEGSRLTVL.

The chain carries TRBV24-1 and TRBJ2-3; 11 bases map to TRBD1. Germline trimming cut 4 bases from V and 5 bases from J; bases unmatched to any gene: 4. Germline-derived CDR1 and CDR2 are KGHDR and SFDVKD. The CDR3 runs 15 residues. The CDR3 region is CATSDRTGGEDTQYF. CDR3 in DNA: TGTGCCACCAGTGACCGGACAGGGGGCGAAGATACGCAGTATTTT.

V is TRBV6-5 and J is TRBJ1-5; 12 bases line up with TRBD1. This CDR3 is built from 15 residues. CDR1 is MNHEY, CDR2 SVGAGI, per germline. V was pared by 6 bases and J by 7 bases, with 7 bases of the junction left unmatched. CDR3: CASSRDRGLWQPQHF. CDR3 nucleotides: TGTGCCAGCAGCCGGGACAGGGGGCTTTGGCAGCCCCAGCATTTT.

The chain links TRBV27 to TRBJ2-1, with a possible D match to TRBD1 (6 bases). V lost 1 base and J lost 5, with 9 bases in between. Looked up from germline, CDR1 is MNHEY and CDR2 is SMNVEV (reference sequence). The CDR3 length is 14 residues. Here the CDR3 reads CASSLYGTNNEQFF. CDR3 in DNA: TGTGCCAGCAGTTTATATGGGACAAACAATGAGCAGTTCTTC.

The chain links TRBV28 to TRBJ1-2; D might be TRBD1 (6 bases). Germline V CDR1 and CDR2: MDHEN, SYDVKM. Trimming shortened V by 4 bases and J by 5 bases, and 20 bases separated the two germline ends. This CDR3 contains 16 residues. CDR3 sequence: CASSSPGQGNSYGYTF. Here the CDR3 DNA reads TGTGCCAGCAGTTCCCCGGGGCAGGGGAATTCGTATGGCTACACCTTC.

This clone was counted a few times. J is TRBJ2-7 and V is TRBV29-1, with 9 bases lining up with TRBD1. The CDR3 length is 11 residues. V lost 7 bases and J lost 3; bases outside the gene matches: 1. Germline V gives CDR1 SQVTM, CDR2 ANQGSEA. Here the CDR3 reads CSGGQGYEQYF. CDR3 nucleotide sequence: TGCAGCGGGGGACAGGGCTACGAGCAGTACTTC.

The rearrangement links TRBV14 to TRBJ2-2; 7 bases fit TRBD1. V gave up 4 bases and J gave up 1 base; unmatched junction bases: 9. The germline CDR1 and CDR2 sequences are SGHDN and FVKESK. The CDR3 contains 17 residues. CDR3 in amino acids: CASSRGRRTGNTGELFF. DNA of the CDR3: TGTGCCAGCAGCCGGGGGAGACGGACAGGGAACACCGGGGAGCTGTTTTTT.

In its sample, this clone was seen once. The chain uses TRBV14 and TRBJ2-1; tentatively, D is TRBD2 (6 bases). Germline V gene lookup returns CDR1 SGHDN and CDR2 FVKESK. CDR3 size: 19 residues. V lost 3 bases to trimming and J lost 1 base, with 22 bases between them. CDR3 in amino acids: CASSHFTGTAFNSYNEQFF. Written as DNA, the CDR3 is TGTGCCAGCAGCCACTTCACCGGGACTGCATTTAATTCCTACAATGAGCAGTTCTTC.

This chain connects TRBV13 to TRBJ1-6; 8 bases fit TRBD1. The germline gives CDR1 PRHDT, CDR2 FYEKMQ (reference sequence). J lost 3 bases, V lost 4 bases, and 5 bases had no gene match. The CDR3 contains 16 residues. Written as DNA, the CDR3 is TGTGCCAGCAGCTCGAGAGGACAGGGCTATAATTCACCCCTCCACTTT. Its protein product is CASSSRGQGYNSPLHF.

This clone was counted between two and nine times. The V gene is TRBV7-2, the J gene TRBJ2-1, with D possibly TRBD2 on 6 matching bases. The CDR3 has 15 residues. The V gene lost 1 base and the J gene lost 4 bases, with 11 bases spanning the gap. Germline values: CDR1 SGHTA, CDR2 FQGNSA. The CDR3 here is CASSLEGRDYNEQFF. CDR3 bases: TGTGCCAGCAGCTTAGAGGGGCGGGATTACAATGAGCAGTTCTTC.

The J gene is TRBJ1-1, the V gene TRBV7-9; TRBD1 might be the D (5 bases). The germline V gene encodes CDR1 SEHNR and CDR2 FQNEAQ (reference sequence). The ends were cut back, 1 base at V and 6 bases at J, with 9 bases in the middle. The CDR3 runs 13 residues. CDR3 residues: CASSLDGAPEAFF. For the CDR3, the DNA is TGTGCCAGCAGCTTAGATGGGGCCCCTGAAGCTTTCTTT.

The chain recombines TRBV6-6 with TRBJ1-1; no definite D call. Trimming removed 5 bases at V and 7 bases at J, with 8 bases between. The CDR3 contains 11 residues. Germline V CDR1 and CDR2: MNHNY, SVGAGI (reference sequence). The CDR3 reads CASSEFLEAFF. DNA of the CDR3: TGTGCCAGCAGTGAATTCCTTGAAGCTTTCTTT.

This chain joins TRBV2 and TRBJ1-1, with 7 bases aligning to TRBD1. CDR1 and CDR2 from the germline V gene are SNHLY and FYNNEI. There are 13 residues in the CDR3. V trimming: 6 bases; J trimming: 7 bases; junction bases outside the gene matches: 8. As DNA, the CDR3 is TGTGCCAGCAGCGGTCAGGGGGAAAATGAAGCTTTCTTT. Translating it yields CASSGQGENEAFF.

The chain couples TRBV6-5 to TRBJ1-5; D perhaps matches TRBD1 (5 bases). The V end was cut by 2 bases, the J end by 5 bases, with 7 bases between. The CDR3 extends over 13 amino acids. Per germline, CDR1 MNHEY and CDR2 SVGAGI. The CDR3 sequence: CASSYDRDQPQHF. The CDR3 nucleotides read TGTGCCAGCAGTTACGACAGAGATCAGCCCCAGCATTTT.

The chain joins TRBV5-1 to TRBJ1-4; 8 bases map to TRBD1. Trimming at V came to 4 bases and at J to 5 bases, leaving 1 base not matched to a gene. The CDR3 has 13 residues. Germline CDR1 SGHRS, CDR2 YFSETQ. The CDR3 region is CASSRQGNEKLFF. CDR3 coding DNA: TGCGCCAGCAGCCGACAGGGGAATGAAAAACTGTTTTTT.

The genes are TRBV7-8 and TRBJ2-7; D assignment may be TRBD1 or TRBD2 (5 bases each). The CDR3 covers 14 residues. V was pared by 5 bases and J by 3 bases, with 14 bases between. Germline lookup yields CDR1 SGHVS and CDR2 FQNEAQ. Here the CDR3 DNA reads TGTGCCAGCAGCCTCCGGGACGGGAACTACGAGCAGTACTTC. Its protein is CASSLRDGNYEQYF.

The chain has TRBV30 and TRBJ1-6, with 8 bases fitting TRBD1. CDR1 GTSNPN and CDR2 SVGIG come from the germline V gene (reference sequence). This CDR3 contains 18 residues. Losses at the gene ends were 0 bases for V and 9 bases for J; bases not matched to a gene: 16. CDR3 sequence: CAWSVVQGASLWGSPLHF. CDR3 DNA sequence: TGTGCCTGGAGTGTCGTGCAGGGGGCATCCCTATGGGGTTCACCCCTCCACTTT.

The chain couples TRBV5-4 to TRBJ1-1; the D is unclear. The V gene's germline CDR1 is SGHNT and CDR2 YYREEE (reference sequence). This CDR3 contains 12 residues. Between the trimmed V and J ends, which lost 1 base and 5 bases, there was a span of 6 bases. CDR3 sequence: CASSLPGTEAFF. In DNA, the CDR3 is TGTGCCAGCAGCTTGCCTGGGACTGAAGCTTTCTTT. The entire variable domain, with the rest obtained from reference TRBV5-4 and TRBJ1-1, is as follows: ETGVTQSPTHLIKTRGQQVTLRCSSQSGHNTVSWYQQALGQGPQFIFQYYREEENGRGNFPPRFSGLQFPNYSSELNVNALELDDSALYLCASSLPGTEAFFGQGTRLTVV.

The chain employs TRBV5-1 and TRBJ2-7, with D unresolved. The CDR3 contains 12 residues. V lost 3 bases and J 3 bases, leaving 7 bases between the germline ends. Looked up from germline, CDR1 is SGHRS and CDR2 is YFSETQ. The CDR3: CASSWLGYEQYF. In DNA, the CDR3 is TGCGCCAGCAGCTGGCTTGGCTACGAGCAGTACTTC.

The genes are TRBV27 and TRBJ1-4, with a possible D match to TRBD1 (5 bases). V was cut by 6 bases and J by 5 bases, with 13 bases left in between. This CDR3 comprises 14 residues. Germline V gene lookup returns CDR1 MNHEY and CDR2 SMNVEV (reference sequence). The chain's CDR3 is CASSQGRGNEKLFF. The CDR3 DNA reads TGTGCCAGCAGCCAGGGCCGAGGGAATGAAAAACTGTTTTTT.

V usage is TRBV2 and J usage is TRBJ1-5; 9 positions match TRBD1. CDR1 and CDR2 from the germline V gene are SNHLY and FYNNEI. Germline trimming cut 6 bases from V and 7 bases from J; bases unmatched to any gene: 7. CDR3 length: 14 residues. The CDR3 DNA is TGTGCCAGCAGCAGGGGACAGGGTGTCCAGCCCCAGCATTTT. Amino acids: CASSRGQGVQPQHF.